The clone carrying this TCR beta chain is a singleton in its sample. The record originates from a study of blood T cell repertoires in COVID-19. On the study more broadly: Some COVID-19 samples were acute and others convalescent; all came from the United States, Italy and Spain. PBMCs, B-cell-depleted T cells, or T cells were the source of the cDNA or gDNA that made up the material.

In the source study's methods: Amplification of reference gene primers provided the estimated nucleated cell counts. Repertoires were generated with immunoSEQ multiplex PCR, while TCRdb's copy carries only in-frame clones and drops some. The DNA gave D and trimming, while V, J and clone size come from that table. The sample records fewer than 110,000 clones, roughly 84% being singletons. The V end lost 4 bases, the J end lost 0 bases, and 10 bases lay between the germline ends. The CDR3 is 14 residues long. The germline V gene has CDR1 LNHDA and CDR2 SQIVND (reference sequence). The source material was peripheral blood. This TCR came from a human donor in a cohort sampled during active COVID-19. This chain connects TRBV19 to TRBJ2-7; D remains ambiguous. The CDR3 sequence is CASSTTGLSYEQYF. CDR3 nucleotides: TGTGCCAGTAGTACGACGGGTCTCTCCTACGAGCAGTACTTC.